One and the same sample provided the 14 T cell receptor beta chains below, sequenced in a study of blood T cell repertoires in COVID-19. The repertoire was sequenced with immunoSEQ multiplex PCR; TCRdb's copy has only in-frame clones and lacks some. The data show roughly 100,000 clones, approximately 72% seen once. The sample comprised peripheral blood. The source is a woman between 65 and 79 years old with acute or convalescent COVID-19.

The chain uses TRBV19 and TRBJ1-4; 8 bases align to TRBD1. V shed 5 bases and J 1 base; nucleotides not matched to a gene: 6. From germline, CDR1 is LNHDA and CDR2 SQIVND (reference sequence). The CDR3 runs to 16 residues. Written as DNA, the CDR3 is TGTGCCAGTAGTGCCGACAGGGGCTTAACTAATGAAAAACTGTTTTTT. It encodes CASSADRGLTNEKLFF.

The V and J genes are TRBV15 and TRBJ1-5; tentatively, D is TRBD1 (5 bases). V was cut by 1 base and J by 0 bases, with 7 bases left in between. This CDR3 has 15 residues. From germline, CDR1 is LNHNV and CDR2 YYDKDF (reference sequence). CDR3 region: CATSRGGVSNQPQHF. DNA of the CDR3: TGTGCCACCAGCAGAGGGGGGGTTAGCAATCAGCCCCAGCATTTT.

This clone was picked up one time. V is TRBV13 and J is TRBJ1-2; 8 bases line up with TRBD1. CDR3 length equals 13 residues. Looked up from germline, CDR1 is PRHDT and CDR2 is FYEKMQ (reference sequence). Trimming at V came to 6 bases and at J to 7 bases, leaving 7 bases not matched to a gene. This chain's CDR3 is CASSWTGMRGYTF. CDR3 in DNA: TGTGCCAGCAGTTGGACAGGGATGCGTGGCTACACCTTC.

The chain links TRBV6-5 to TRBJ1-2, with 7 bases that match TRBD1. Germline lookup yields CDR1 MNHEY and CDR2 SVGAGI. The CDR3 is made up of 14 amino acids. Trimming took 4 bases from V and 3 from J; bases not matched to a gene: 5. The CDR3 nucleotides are TGTGCCAGCAGTTTCGACAGGGCTCACTATGGCTACACCTTC. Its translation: CASSFDRAHYGYTF.

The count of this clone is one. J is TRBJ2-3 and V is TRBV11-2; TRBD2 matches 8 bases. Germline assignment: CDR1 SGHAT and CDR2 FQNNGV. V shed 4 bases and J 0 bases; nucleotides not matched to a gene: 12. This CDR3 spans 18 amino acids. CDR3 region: CASSSGLGGGSSTDTQYF. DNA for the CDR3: TGTGCCAGCAGCTCGGGACTAGGGGGGGGTTCTAGCACAGATACGCAGTATTTT.

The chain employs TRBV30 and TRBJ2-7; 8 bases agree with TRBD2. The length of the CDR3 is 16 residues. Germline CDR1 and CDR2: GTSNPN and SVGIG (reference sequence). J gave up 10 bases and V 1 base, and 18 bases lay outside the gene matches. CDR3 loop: CAWSASPGGRGSSQYF. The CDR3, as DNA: TGTGCCTGGAGTGCCAGCCCGGGGGGGCGCGGGTCGAGTCAGTACTTC.

DNA for the CDR3: TGTGCCTGGAGTGAAGGAGGGGTTCCCGGAAACACCATATATTTT. Translation gives CAWSEGGVPGNTIYF. The chain couples TRBV30 to TRBJ1-3; D perhaps matches TRBD1 (5 bases). The V end was cut by 1 base, the J end by 4 bases, with 14 bases between. Germline V gene data show CDR1 as GTSNPN and CDR2 as SVGIG (reference sequence). The CDR3 is made up of 15 amino acids.

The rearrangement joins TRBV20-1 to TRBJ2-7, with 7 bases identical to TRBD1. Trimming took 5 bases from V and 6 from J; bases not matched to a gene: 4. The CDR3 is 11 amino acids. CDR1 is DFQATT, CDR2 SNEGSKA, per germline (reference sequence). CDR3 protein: CSAGQGVEQYF. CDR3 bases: TGCAGTGCTGGTCAGGGGGTCGAGCAGTACTTC.

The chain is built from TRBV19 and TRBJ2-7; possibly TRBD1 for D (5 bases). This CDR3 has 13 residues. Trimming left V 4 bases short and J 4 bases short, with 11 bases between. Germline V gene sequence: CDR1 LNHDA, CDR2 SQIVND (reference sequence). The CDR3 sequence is CASSRGRQYEQYF. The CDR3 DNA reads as TGTGCCAGTAGTAGGGGCAGGCAGTACGAGCAGTACTTC.

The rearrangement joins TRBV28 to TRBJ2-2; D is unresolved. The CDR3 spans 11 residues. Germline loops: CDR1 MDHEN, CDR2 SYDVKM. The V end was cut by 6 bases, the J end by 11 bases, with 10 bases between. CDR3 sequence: CASRLLGELFF. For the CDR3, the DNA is TGTGCCAGCAGACTCCTCGGTGAGCTGTTTTTT. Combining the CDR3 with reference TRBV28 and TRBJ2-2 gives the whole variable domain DVKVTQSSRYLVKRTGEKVFLECVQDMDHENMFWYRQDPGLGLRLIYFSYDVKMKEKGDIPEGYSVSREKKERFSLILESASTNQTSMYLCASRLLGELFFGEGSRLTVL.

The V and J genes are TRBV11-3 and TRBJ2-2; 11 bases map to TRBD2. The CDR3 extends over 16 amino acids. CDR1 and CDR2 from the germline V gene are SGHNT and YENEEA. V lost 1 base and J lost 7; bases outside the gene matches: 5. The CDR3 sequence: CASSLVLAGAGGELFF. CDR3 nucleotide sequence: TGTGCCAGCAGCTTAGTACTAGCGGGGGCCGGCGGGGAGCTGTTTTTT.

CDR3 region: CASSSTDRADYGYTF. The CDR3 DNA reads TGTGCCAGCAGCTCCACGGACAGGGCCGACTATGGCTACACCTTC. The chain is built from TRBV11-2 and TRBJ1-2; 8 nucleotides agree with TRBD1. In germline, CDR1 is SGHAT, CDR2 FQNNGV. This CDR3 contains 15 residues. With V trimmed by 4 bases and J by 3 bases, 7 bases remained unmatched.

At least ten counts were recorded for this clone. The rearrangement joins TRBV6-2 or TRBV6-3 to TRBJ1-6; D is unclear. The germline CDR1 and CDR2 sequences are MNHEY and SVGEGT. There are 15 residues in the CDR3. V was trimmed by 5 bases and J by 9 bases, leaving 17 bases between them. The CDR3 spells CASSQPGRGGSPLHF. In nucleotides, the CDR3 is TGTGCCAGCAGTCAGCCGGGCCGGGGAGGTTCACCCCTCCACTTT.

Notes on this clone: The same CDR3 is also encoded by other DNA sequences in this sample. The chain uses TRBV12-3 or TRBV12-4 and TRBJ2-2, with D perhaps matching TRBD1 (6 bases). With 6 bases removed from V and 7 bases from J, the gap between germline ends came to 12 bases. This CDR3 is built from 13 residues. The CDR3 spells CASRGGIIGELFF. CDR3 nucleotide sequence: TGTGCCAGCAGAGGGGGAATTATCGGGGAGCTGTTTTTT.